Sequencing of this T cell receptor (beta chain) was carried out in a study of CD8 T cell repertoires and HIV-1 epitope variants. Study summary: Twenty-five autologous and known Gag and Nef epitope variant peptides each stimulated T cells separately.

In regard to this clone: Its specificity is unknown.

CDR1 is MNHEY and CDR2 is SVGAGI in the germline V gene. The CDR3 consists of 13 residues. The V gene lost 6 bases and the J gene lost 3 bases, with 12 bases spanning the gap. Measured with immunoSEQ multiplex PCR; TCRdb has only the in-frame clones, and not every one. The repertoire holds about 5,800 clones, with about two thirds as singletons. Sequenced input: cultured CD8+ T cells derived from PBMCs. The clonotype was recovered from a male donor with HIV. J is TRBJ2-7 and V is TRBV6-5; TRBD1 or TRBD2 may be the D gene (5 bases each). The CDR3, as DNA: TGTGCCAGCAGACCTATTGGGGGCTACGAGCAGTACTTC. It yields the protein CASRPIGGYEQYF.